This T cell receptor (beta chain) was captured by sequencing in a study of OX40 agonist ivuxolimab in advanced cancers. Germline CDR1 and CDR2: KGHSH and LQKENI. The CDR3 sequence is 13 residues long. V lost 1 base, J lost 5 bases, and 5 bases lay in between. Libraries were prepared by immunoSEQ multiplex PCR; TCRdb keeps only in-frame clonotypes and omits some of them. This sample carries about 100,000 clones, over 75% of them seen once, and the ten largest clones take around 0.16%. The genes are TRBV18 and TRBJ2-2; D gene unclear. Material: CD4+ or CD8+ T cells sorted from blood, obtained in a trial of the OX40 agonist ivuxolimab. The sequence derives from an adult with an advanced solid tumor such as melanoma, head and neck, liver or kidney cancer. CDR3 loop: CASSPLPTGELFF. CDR3 bases: TGTGCCAGCTCACCACTGCCGACCGGGGAGCTGTTTTTT.